Described below is a single TCR beta chain sequence and its context. In the study's own analysis: From reference gene primer amplification, estimates of nucleated cell counts were derived. This table comes from immunoSEQ multiplex PCR, and its TCRdb copy is limited to in-frame clones, with some not included. V, J and clone size are those of that table, while D and trimming were read from the DNA. This sample has tens of thousands of clones, with about nine tenths found just once. V lost 4 bases and J 6 bases, leaving 13 bases between the germline ends. This CDR3 region has 14 residues. Per the germline V gene, CDR1 is SGHNT and CDR2 is YENEEA. This sample was included in a study of blood T cell repertoires in COVID-19. For the study at large: Samples of COVID-19 (acute and convalescent) were obtained from the United States, Italy and Spain. Sources were T cells, B-cell-depleted T cells, or PBMCs; the material itself was cDNA or gDNA.

The chain joins TRBV11-3 to TRBJ2-1; D is perhaps TRBD1 (5 bases). This TCR derives from a human donor in a cohort sampled during active COVID-19. Sequencing was done on a sample of peripheral blood. This CDR3 is CASSSQGGRNEQFF. The CDR3 coding sequence is TGTGCCAGCAGCTCCCAGGGCGGCCGCAATGAGCAGTTCTTC.